This T cell receptor (beta chain) appears in the sequencing data of a study of lymphopenia after photon versus proton radiotherapy. CDR1 and CDR2 from the germline V gene are LGHNA and YSLEER. The V segment lost 0 bases and the J segment 8 bases; nucleotides outside the gene matches: 13. The CDR3 sequence is 17 residues long. Whole-study results and caveats: Photon-treated patients lost naive T cells and TCR diversity; proton-treated stayed stable. Authors raise, but do not show, better survival with proton therapy. Oligoclonal CD8+ Temra expansion after nadir drove photon patients' diversity drop. A bigger post-nadir fall in TCR diversity correlated inversely with survival time in deceased patients.

On this clone: Its cognate antigen is unknown.

Measured with immunoSEQ multiplex PCR; TCRdb has only the in-frame clones, and not every one. The table shows around 20,000 clones, with 84% occurring only once. The source of this sequence is a woman in her forties or fifties with pancreatic cancer. The input for sequencing was peripheral blood, taken from a patient treated with photon-based radiotherapy. V gene TRBV4-3 combines with J gene TRBJ2-1; 7 bases agree with TRBD2. CDR3 loop: CASSQDLGLAEGYEQFF. DNA of the CDR3: TGCGCCAGCAGCCAAGATCTGGGCCTAGCGGAGGGGTATGAGCAGTTCTTC.